The source of this TCR beta chain is a study of blood T cell repertoires in COVID-19. Categorization into cohorts depended on clinical history that participants reported. The repertoire was sequenced with immunoSEQ multiplex PCR; TCRdb's copy has only in-frame clones and lacks some. This table holds approximately 190,000 clones, about 86% found once. The V gene end was trimmed by 3 bases and the J gene end by 3 bases; junction bases not matched to a gene: 7. The germline V gene has CDR1 SGDLS and CDR2 YYNGEE. The length of the CDR3 is 15 residues. V is TRBV9 and J is TRBJ2-7; 9 bases are a match to TRBD1. Sequences were obtained from PBMCs or T cells enriched from blood (not recorded which). This sequence originates from a man aged 35-49 years who had recovered from COVID-19. The CDR3 here is CASSAKQGAGYEQYF. As DNA, the CDR3 is TGTGCCAGCAGCGCCAAACAGGGGGCCGGCTACGAGCAGTACTTC.